The 22 T cell receptor beta chains presented below share a single source sample, sequenced in a study of T cell responses to AZD1222 COVID-19 vaccine. The protocol was immunoSEQ multiplex PCR, while the TCRdb copy is restricted to in-frame clones and leaves out a portion. The top ten clones hold approximately 9.8% of a sample with about 130,000 clones, 80% to 90% of them seen once. This specimen consisted of peripheral blood, obtained 28 days after the second AZD1222 dose. These receptors were collected from an adult who received the AZD1222 COVID-19 vaccine.

V and J are TRBV2 and TRBJ2-1; TRBD2 matches at 9 bases. The CDR3 is made up of 17 amino acids. Trimming cost V 2 bases and J 10 bases; bases outside gene matches: 15. CDR1 is SNHLY, CDR2 FYNNEI, per germline. This CDR3 reads CASSEPSGEAEGREQFF. The CDR3 DNA follows: TGTGCCAGCAGTGAACCTAGCGGGGAGGCGGAGGGCCGCGAGCAGTTCTTC.

The chain is built from TRBV11-2 and TRBJ1-2; the D is unclear. V lost 1 base and J lost 1, with 7 bases in between. This CDR3 has 14 amino acids. Germline CDR1 and CDR2: SGHAT and FQNNGV. The CDR3 spells CASSLAVSNYGYTF. The CDR3 region has the DNA TGTGCCAGCAGCTTAGCAGTCAGTAACTATGGCTACACCTTC.

The genes are TRBV7-6 and TRBJ1-5; tentatively, D is TRBD1 (6 bases). Per the germline V gene, CDR1 is SGHVS and CDR2 is FNYEAQ. The CDR3 is made up of 15 amino acids. Trimming stripped 5 bases from V and 4 bases from J, with 15 bases between. The CDR3 DNA reads TGTGCCAGCAGCCGGTCATCAGGGGTTAATCAGCCCCAGCATTTT. Protein product: CASSRSSGVNQPQHF.

The chain combines TRBV5-1 with TRBJ1-1; D unresolved. Looked up from germline, CDR1 is SGHRS and CDR2 is YFSETQ. CDR3 length: 14 amino acids. Between the trimmed V and J ends, which lost 0 bases and 4 bases, there was a span of 10 bases. The CDR3 sequence is CASSLDAASTEAFF. CDR3 in DNA: TGCGCCAGCAGCTTGGACGCAGCGAGCACTGAAGCTTTCTTT.

Turning to this clone: The sample holds other DNA sequences that translate to the same CDR3. The rearrangement links TRBV19 to TRBJ2-7; 7 bases fit TRBD2. The junction had 0 bases not matched to a gene; V was cut back by 1 base and J by 0 bases. Germline CDR1 and CDR2: LNHDA and SQIVND (reference sequence). CDR3 length: 14 amino acids. In nucleotides, the CDR3 is TGTGCCAGTAGTATAGGCGGGAGCTCCTACGAGCAGTACTTC. Its translation is CASSIGGSSYEQYF.

To note about this clone: Relative to the germline gene, one junction end is altered; a read error may explain this. The genes are TRBV7-9 and TRBJ2-5; 7 bases line up with TRBD2. The CDR3 is 14 residues long. Germline CDR1 and CDR2: SEHNR and FQNEAQ (reference sequence). The CDR3 is CASSLAGRGETQYF. DNA for the CDR3: TGTGCCAGCAGCCTAGCAGGGAGGGGCGAGACCCAGTACTTC.

The rearrangement joins TRBV4-3 to TRBJ1-2; 7 bases are a match to TRBD1. The CDR3 spans 14 residues. The trim removed 2 bases at V and 8 bases at J, leaving 8 bases unmatched. In germline, CDR1 is LGHNA, CDR2 YSLEER. The CDR3 DNA sequence: TGCGCCAGCAGCCAACAGGGACAGCCCTCGGGCTACACCTTC. It translates to CASSQQGQPSGYTF.

The chain has TRBV11-2 and TRBJ2-5, with 9 bases lining up with TRBD2. Germline V gene lookup returns CDR1 SGHAT and CDR2 FQNNGV. This CDR3 region has 16 residues. V lost 3 bases and J lost 1; bases outside the gene matches: 6. CDR3 region: CASSFLTSGSQETQYF. For the CDR3, the DNA is TGTGCCAGCAGCTTTTTAACTAGCGGGTCCCAAGAGACCCAGTACTTC.

The chain links TRBV11-3 to TRBJ2-1; TRBD2 matches at 13 bases. V shed 5 bases and J 9 bases; nucleotides not matched to a gene: 4. Per germline, CDR1 SGHNT and CDR2 YENEEA. The CDR3 is made up of 14 amino acids. This CDR3 reads CASSIGLAGAEQFF. DNA for the CDR3: TGTGCCAGCAGCATCGGACTAGCGGGAGCTGAGCAGTTCTTC.

The rearrangement joins TRBV3-1 (or the pseudogene TRBV3-2) to TRBJ2-3; 9 bases are shared with TRBD1. The CDR3 consists of 15 residues. The germline V gene has CDR1 LGHDT and CDR2 YNNKEL (reference sequence). V was pared by 5 bases and J by 5 bases, with 8 bases of the junction left unmatched. The DNA for the CDR3 is TGTGCCAGCAGCTTCACCGGGACAGGGAAAGATACGCAGTATTTT. Translated, it gives CASSFTGTGKDTQYF.

The genes are TRBV18 and TRBJ1-1; D unresolved. The CDR3 has 15 amino acids. Per the germline V gene, CDR1 is KGHSH and CDR2 is LQKENI. V was pared by 2 bases and J by 1 base, with 11 bases between. The CDR3 region has the DNA TGTGCCAGCTCACCAACCCGACGGGAGAACACTGAAGCTTTCTTT. Residues: CASSPTRRENTEAFF.

The rearrangement joins TRBV5-1 to TRBJ1-4; TRBD1 matches 9 bases. The trim removed 2 bases at V and 8 bases at J, leaving 10 bases unmatched. Germline V gene lookup returns CDR1 SGHRS and CDR2 YFSETQ. The CDR3 consists of 16 residues. The DNA of the CDR3 is TGCGCCAGCAGCTTTGACCCGTCCGGGACAGGGGAAAAACTGTTTTTT. Translating it yields CASSFDPSGTGEKLFF.

This chain connects TRBV5-1 to TRBJ2-5, with D perhaps matching TRBD1 or TRBD2 (5 bases each). The CDR3 is 14 residues long. In germline, CDR1 is SGHRS, CDR2 YFSETQ. Trimming shortened V by 4 bases and J by 1 base, and 11 bases separated the two germline ends. The CDR3 sequence is CASSLGPSQETQYF. The CDR3 DNA reads as TGCGCCAGCAGCCTGGGACCCTCCCAAGAGACCCAGTACTTC.

The rearrangement joins TRBV20-1 to TRBJ2-1, with D possibly being TRBD1 (6 bases). The length of the CDR3 is 11 residues. In germline, CDR1 is DFQATT, CDR2 SNEGSKA (reference sequence). V was pared by 7 bases and J by 5 bases, with 9 bases between. DNA for the CDR3: TGCAGTGGAGGGGGTAACAATGAGCAGTTCTTC. Translation gives CSGGGNNEQFF.

The chain uses TRBV29-1 and TRBJ1-4; TRBD1 agrees at 8 bases. CDR1 SQVTM and CDR2 ANQGSEA come from the germline V gene. The CDR3 has 14 amino acids. Germline trimming cut 3 bases from V and 4 bases from J; bases unmatched to any gene: 4. The DNA of the CDR3 is TGCAGCGTTGACGGACAGGGAAGTAATGAAAAACTGTTTTTT. As protein: CSVDGQGSNEKLFF.

V is TRBV6-6 and J is TRBJ1-5, with a tentative D call TRBD1 (6 bases). The V end was cut by 5 bases, the J end by 2 bases, with 19 bases between. The CDR3 has 17 residues. The germline V gene has CDR1 MNHNY and CDR2 SVGAGI (reference sequence). This chain's CDR3 is CASSPPSWGAGNQPQHF. For the CDR3, the DNA is TGTGCCAGCAGTCCCCCATCTTGGGGGGCTGGCAATCAGCCCCAGCATTTT.

This sequence joins TRBV5-1 and TRBJ2-2, with no clear D. V shed 0 bases and J shed 2 bases, with 5 bases lying between them. This CDR3 contains 14 residues. Germline V gene data show CDR1 as SGHRS and CDR2 as YFSETQ. This CDR3 reads CASSLESNTGELFF. The CDR3 nucleotides read TGCGCCAGCAGCTTGGAGAGTAACACCGGGGAGCTGTTTTTT.

This clone was seen only once. The genes are TRBV27 and TRBJ1-2, with TRBD1 as a possible D gene (6 bases). V was clipped by 0 bases and J by 8 bases, with 13 bases between them. Germline V gene data show CDR1 as MNHEY and CDR2 as SMNVEV (reference sequence). The CDR3 is made up of 14 amino acids. The CDR3 sequence: CASSLSVGGLGYTF. The DNA for the CDR3 is TGTGCCAGCAGTTTATCGGTAGGGGGGCTCGGCTACACCTTC.

This chain links TRBV4-1 with TRBJ2-3; 8 bases map to TRBD2. J gave up 0 bases and V 6 bases, and 2 bases lay outside the gene matches. The CDR3 loop spans 14 amino acids. CDR1 is MGHRA, CDR2 YSYEKL, per germline. The CDR3 DNA sequence: TGCGCCAGCAGGCCTAGCGGGAGCACAGATACGCAGTATTTT. Its translation: CASRPSGSTDTQYF.

V and J are TRBV2 and TRBJ2-3; 7 bases are a match to TRBD2. The CDR3 consists of 12 residues. Germline CDR1 SNHLY, CDR2 FYNNEI. The ends lost 8 bases at V and 6 bases at J; junction bases unmatched: 5. The CDR3 is CASGLVEDTQYF. The CDR3 DNA reads TGTGCCAGCGGACTAGTTGAGGATACGCAGTATTTT.

The V and J genes are TRBV25-1 and TRBJ1-6; unclear D gene. V was pared by 6 bases and J by 10 bases, with 7 bases between. The CDR3 is 11 residues long. Germline CDR1 and CDR2: MGHDK and SYGVNS. The CDR3 loop reads CASRGRSPLHF. The CDR3, as DNA: TGTGCCAGCAGAGGGAGATCACCCCTCCACTTT.

J is TRBJ1-5 and V is TRBV5-6; no firm D call. The CDR3 totals 16 residues. Germline CDR1 and CDR2: SGHDT and YYEEEE. With 8 bases removed from V and 0 bases from J, the gap between germline ends came to 18 bases. CDR3 sequence: CARERFGGDSNQPQHF. The DNA of the CDR3 is TGTGCCAGAGAACGATTTGGCGGAGATAGCAATCAGCCCCAGCATTTT.